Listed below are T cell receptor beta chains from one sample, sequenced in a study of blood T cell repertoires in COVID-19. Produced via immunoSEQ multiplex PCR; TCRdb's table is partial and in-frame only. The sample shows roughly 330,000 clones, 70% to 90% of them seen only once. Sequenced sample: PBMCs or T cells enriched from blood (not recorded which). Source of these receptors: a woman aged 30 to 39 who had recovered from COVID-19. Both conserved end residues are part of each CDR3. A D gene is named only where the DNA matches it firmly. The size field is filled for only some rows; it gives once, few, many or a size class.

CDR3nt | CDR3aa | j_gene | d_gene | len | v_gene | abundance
TGTGCCAGCAGCCAAGATTCCCGGGGCTACACCTTC | CASSQDSRGYTF | TRBJ1-2 | . | 12 | TRBV3-1/TRBV3-2 | .
TGTGCCAGCAGTTCAGGGGGCGGGAGTAGACAATTCTTT | CASSSGGGSRQFF | TRBJ1-1 | TRBD1 | 13 | TRBV28 | .
TGTGCCAGCAGCTTAACCCCCCCGAGCAGGGTAGAAGGCTACACCTTC | CASSLTPPSRVEGYTF | TRBJ1-2 | . | 16 | TRBV7-2 | .
TGCGCCAGCAGCCACTGGACAGGGAAAGACAATGAGCAGTTCTTC | CASSHWTGKDNEQFF | TRBJ2-1 | TRBD1 | 15 | TRBV4-3 | .
TGTGCCAGCAGTTGGGGGCAGGGCCACTCCTACGAGCAGTACTTC | CASSWGQGHSYEQYF | TRBJ2-7 | . | 15 | TRBV25-1 | .
TGTGCCAGCAGCAAATCCCGGACAGGTCAAACATGGATTTACTGCTATGGCTACACCTTC | CASSKSRTGQTWIYCYGYTF | TRBJ1-2 | . | 20 | TRBV21-1 | .
TGTGCCAGCAATCGGGGTTCAGTCAATTCACCCCTCCACTTT | CASNRGSVNSPLHF | TRBJ1-6 | . | 14 | TRBV6-5 | .
TGTGCCAGCAGCGCAGGGGTCTACCGCACCGGGGAGCTGTTTTTT | CASSAGVYRTGELFF | TRBJ2-2 | . | 15 | TRBV7-2 | .
TGCAGTGCTAGTTCGGTCGGGGATGGCTACACCTTC | CSASSVGDGYTF | TRBJ1-2 | . | 12 | TRBV20-1 | .
TGTGCCAGTATTGCCTCCAGAGTGAGGTACACTGAAGCTTTCTTT | CASIASRVRYTEAFF | TRBJ1-1 | . | 15 | TRBV19 | .
TGTGCCAGCAGTGAAATAACTGAGCAGTACTTC | CASSEITEQYF | TRBJ2-7 | . | 11 | TRBV2 | once
TGTGCCAGCAGCAGTCGGCTAGCGGGGGGGAGGTCCTACAATGAGCAGTTCTTC | CASSSRLAGGRSYNEQFF | TRBJ2-1 | . | 18 | TRBV21-1 | .
TGCAGTGCTAGTGGAGGGGGAAATACGCAGTATTTT | CSASGGGNTQYF | TRBJ2-3 | . | 12 | TRBV20-1 | .
TGCGCCAGCAATGTAGGGGACTTAGACACTGAAGCTTTCTTT | CASNVGDLDTEAFF | TRBJ1-1 | . | 14 | TRBV4-1 | .
TGCGCCAGCAGCCAAGATCTAGCGGGGGCCGTGGGCTCCTACGAGCAGTACTTC | CASSQDLAGAVGSYEQYF | TRBJ2-7 | TRBD2 | 18 | TRBV4-3 | .
TGTGCCAGCACGACAGGGTTGAACACTGAAGCTTTCTTT | CASTTGLNTEAFF | TRBJ1-1 | TRBD1 | 13 | TRBV12-3/TRBV12-4 | .
TGCGCCAGCAGGGAGGGAGGGGGCGAAGATACGCAGTATTTT | CASREGGGEDTQYF | TRBJ2-3 | . | 14 | TRBV10-2 | .
TGTGCCAGTAGTATGTTCGAGGGGAACACTGAAGCTTTCTTT | CASSMFEGNTEAFF | TRBJ1-1 | . | 14 | TRBV19 | few
TGCGCCAGCAGCCTCCTTAAACTAGGGACCGGGGAGCTGTTTTTT | CASSLLKLGTGELFF | TRBJ2-2 | . | 15 | TRBV5-1 | .
TGTGCCAGCACGGGCGGGCGGACCGCGAACACCGGGGAGCTGTTTTTT | CASTGGRTANTGELFF | TRBJ2-2 | . | 16 | TRBV6-6 | .
TGTGCCAGCAGCTTCGGGGTACTATATGAGCAGTTCTTC | CASSFGVLYEQFF | TRBJ2-1 | . | 13 | TRBV7-2 | .
TGTGCCAGCAGTCAGGACAGGGGGGAGTACAATGAGCAGTTCTTC | CASSQDRGEYNEQFF | TRBJ2-1 | TRBD1 | 15 | TRBV2 | .
TGTGCCAGCAGATCGACAGGGGAGTACAATGAGCAGTTCTTC | CASRSTGEYNEQFF | TRBJ2-1 | TRBD1 | 14 | TRBV27 | .
TGTGCCACCAGCAGAGATAAAAGTAGAGACACTGAAGCTTTCTTT | CATSRDKSRDTEAFF | TRBJ1-1 | . | 15 | TRBV15 | .
TGCAGCGTTCTGGAGGGGCGGGATGGCTACACCTTC | CSVLEGRDGYTF | TRBJ1-2 | . | 12 | TRBV29-1 | .
TGTGCCAGCAGCGTCCAAACAGGGGGCGAACAGCCCCAGCATTTT | CASSVQTGGEQPQHF | TRBJ1-5 | TRBD1 | 15 | TRBV7-2 | .